This TCR beta chain was recovered during a study of blood T cell repertoires in COVID-19. Looking at the study overall: T cells, B-cell-depleted T cells, or PBMCs supplied cDNA or gDNA.

The V end lost 6 bases, the J end lost 4 bases, and 12 bases lay between the germline ends. This CDR3 is 13 amino acids long. CDR1 and CDR2 (germline): MGHDK, SYGVNS. Here immunoSEQ multiplex PCR was the method, and the copy in TCRdb shows in-frame clones only, minus some. The sample includes some 350,000 clones, 85% to 90% of them seen just once. Material: PBMCs or T cells enriched from blood (not recorded which). This chain joins TRBV25-1 and TRBJ1-1; weak D call: TRBD1 (5 bases). This clonotype was obtained from a young man who had recovered from COVID-19. The CDR3: CASRNRFLTEAFF. DNA for the CDR3: TGTGCCAGCAGAAACAGGTTCCTCACTGAAGCTTTCTTT.